Listed here are 26 T cell receptor beta chains from one sample, sequenced in a study of blood T cell repertoires in COVID-19 (dated by TCRdb to the early 2020s). The method behind the library was the immunoSEQ multiplex PCR assay. TCRdb stores this immuneACCESS table with in-frame sequences only. Part of the clones is absent; in the studies checked, under half of the shortfall reflects unresolved V genes, and no reason is known for the rest. The sample has 150,000 to 200,000 clones on record, 80% to 90% of them singletons. The ten top clones hold around 20% of the sample. Sequenced input: peripheral blood. Every receptor here comes from a man aged 65-85 years with active or convalescent COVID-19.

This clone showed up just once. Additional DNA sequences in this sample encode the identical CDR3. This chain uses TRBV10-3 with TRBJ1-5, with TRBD1 identical over 7 bases. J lost 3 bases, V lost 3 bases, and 2 bases had no gene match. The CDR3 is 14 residues long. Looked up from germline, CDR1 is ENHRY and CDR2 is SYGVKD. The CDR3 region has the DNA TGTGCCATCAGTGACAGGGGGAACAATCAGCCCCAGCATTTT. Translation: CAISDRGNNQPQHF.

This chain connects TRBV19 to TRBJ2-7; TRBD1 matches 8 bases. The length of the CDR3 is 16 residues. The V gene end was trimmed by 6 bases and the J gene end by 4 bases; junction bases not matched to a gene: 14. Germline CDR1 is LNHDA and CDR2 is SQIVND (reference sequence). CDR3 DNA sequence: TGTGCCAGTAGCCCCCGGCGGACAGGGTCCCGTTACGAGCAGTACTTC. It is translated as CASSPRRTGSRYEQYF.

This clone was picked up one time. This rearrangement joins TRBV6-5 to TRBJ2-7; TRBD1 matches at 9 bases. The CDR3 has 15 amino acids. V trimming: 5 bases; J trimming: 1 base; junction bases outside the gene matches: 6. Germline V CDR1 and CDR2: MNHEY, SVGAGI. Written as DNA, the CDR3 is TGTGCCAGCAGTCCGGACAGGGGTAGATCCTACGAGCAGTACTTC. Translating gives CASSPDRGRSYEQYF.

This chain connects TRBV7-9 to TRBJ1-1, with 9 bases aligning to TRBD1. Looked up from germline, CDR1 is SEHNR and CDR2 is FQNEAQ (reference sequence). There are 15 residues in the CDR3. Trimming at V came to 3 bases and at J to 5 bases, leaving 7 bases not matched to a gene. The CDR3 sequence is CASSLDRGVGTEAFF. In nucleotides, the CDR3 is TGTGCCAGCAGCTTGGACAGGGGTGTGGGTACTGAAGCTTTCTTT. Drawing the rest from reference TRBV7-9 and TRBJ1-1, the complete variable domain is DTGVSQNPRHKITKRGQNVTFRCDPISEHNRLYWYRQTLGQGPEFLTYFQNEAQLEKSRLLSDRFSAERPKGSFSTLEIQRTEQGDSAMYLCASSLDRGVGTEAFFGQGTRLTVV.

The chain couples TRBV18 to TRBJ2-6, with D possibly TRBD2 on 5 matching bases. Germline lookup yields CDR1 KGHSH and CDR2 LQKENI. Trimming shortened V by 3 bases and J by 2 bases, and 8 bases separated the two germline ends. This CDR3 is 15 amino acids long. The CDR3 sequence: CASSPSGTGANVLTF. The CDR3 DNA follows: TGTGCCAGCTCACCGTCGGGGACTGGGGCCAACGTCCTGACTTTC.

The chain links TRBV19 to TRBJ2-7; a possible D gene is TRBD2 (6 bases). Germline assignment: CDR1 LNHDA and CDR2 SQIVND (reference sequence). CDR3 size: 13 residues. With 3 bases removed from V and 5 bases from J, the gap between germline ends came to 11 bases. Written as DNA, the CDR3 is TGTGCCAGTAGTATCCCGGGGGTCCACGAGCAGTACTTC. Encoded protein: CASSIPGVHEQYF.

This chain connects TRBV9 to TRBJ2-1; perhaps TRBD1 as D (6 bases). Trimming shortened V by 0 bases and J by 0 bases, and 10 bases separated the two germline ends. There are 16 residues in the CDR3. Germline-derived CDR1 and CDR2 are SGDLS and YYNGEE. CDR3 sequence: CASSVGTASSYNEQFF. In DNA, the CDR3 is TGTGCCAGCAGCGTAGGGACAGCTAGCTCCTACAATGAGCAGTTCTTC.

The chain joins TRBV9 to TRBJ2-1; the D gene is possibly TRBD2 (5 bases). Trimming stripped 3 bases from V and 0 bases from J, with 7 bases between. The CDR3 has 14 residues. Germline values: CDR1 SGDLS, CDR2 YYNGEE. The CDR3 DNA reads TGTGCCAGCAGCGGGACTGGCTCCTACAATGAGCAGTTCTTC. This translates into CASSGTGSYNEQFF.

This chain joins TRBV2 and TRBJ2-1; 7 bases match TRBD1. The CDR3 is 14 amino acids. V shed 3 bases and J 9 bases; nucleotides not matched to a gene: 8. CDR1 is SNHLY, CDR2 FYNNEI, per germline. The DNA of the CDR3 is TGTGCCAGCAGTGATTCCAGGGGGTACGGTGAGCAGTTCTTC. This gives the protein CASSDSRGYGEQFF.

This chain uses TRBV19 with TRBJ1-5; 8 positions agree with TRBD1. The length of the CDR3 is 17 residues. Germline values: CDR1 LNHDA, CDR2 SQIVND (reference sequence). With V trimmed by 3 bases and J by 0 bases, 7 bases remained unmatched. The CDR3 nucleotides are TGTGCCAGTAGTATTCGGACAGGGAGATATAGCAATCAGCCCCAGCATTTT. This codes for CASSIRTGRYSNQPQHF.

The V gene is TRBV19, the J gene TRBJ1-5, with TRBD1 identical over 9 bases. Germline V gives CDR1 LNHDA, CDR2 SQIVND (reference sequence). CDR3 length: 15 amino acids. CDR3 DNA: TGTGCTAGAGAAGGGGACAGGGTTAGCAATCAGCCCCAGCATTTT. As protein: CAREGDRVSNQPQHF.

The V gene is TRBV19, the J gene TRBJ1-2; 9 nucleotides align to TRBD1. V shed 5 bases, J shed 2 bases, and the junction held 12 bases outside the gene matches. Germline loops: CDR1 LNHDA, CDR2 SQIVND (reference sequence). The CDR3 runs to 17 residues. The CDR3 protein is CASSPRGTGGKNYGYTF. CDR3 bases: TGTGCCAGTAGTCCCCGGGGTACAGGGGGCAAGAACTATGGCTACACCTTC.

The rearrangement uses TRBV2 and TRBJ2-1, with 7 bases that match TRBD2. V trimming: 0 bases; J trimming: 13 bases; junction bases outside the gene matches: 6. The CDR3 is made up of 13 amino acids. Germline CDR1 reads SNHLY; CDR2 reads FYNNEI. The CDR3 here is CASSEAREGLQFF. In DNA, the CDR3 is TGTGCCAGCAGTGAAGCGAGGGAGGGGCTTCAGTTCTTC.

The J gene is TRBJ1-1, the V gene TRBV7-2, with 8 bases identical to TRBD1. Germline loops: CDR1 SGHTA, CDR2 FQGNSA. V shed 1 base and J 5 bases; nucleotides not matched to a gene: 6. The CDR3 runs 15 residues. The CDR3 loop is CASSLGWTGITEAFF. DNA for the CDR3: TGTGCCAGCAGCTTAGGGTGGACAGGGATTACTGAAGCTTTCTTT.

The rearrangement uses TRBV27 and TRBJ2-1, with TRBD2 identical over 8 bases. The germline CDR1 and CDR2 sequences are MNHEY and SMNVEV (reference sequence). This CDR3 is built from 16 residues. V was clipped by 5 bases and J by 4 bases; unmatched bases: 10. This chain's CDR3 is CASSQPIAGPYNEQFF. In DNA form, the CDR3 reads TGTGCCAGCAGTCAACCGATAGCGGGACCTTACAATGAGCAGTTCTTC.

The chain couples TRBV11-2 to TRBJ2-1; the D is unclear. This CDR3 contains 14 residues. Germline values: CDR1 SGHAT, CDR2 FQNNGV. V lost 1 base and J 0 bases, leaving 4 bases between the germline ends. The CDR3 is CASSLGSSYNEQFF. Written as DNA, the CDR3 is TGTGCCAGCAGCTTAGGGAGCTCCTACAATGAGCAGTTCTTC. The full variable domain, with the rest looked up from reference TRBV11-2 and TRBJ2-1, is EAGVAQSPRYKIIEKRQSVAFWCNPISGHATLYWYQQILGQGPKLLIQFQNNGVVDDSQLPKDRFSAERLKGVDSTLKIQPAKLEDSAVYLCASSLGSSYNEQFFGPGTRLTVL.

V usage is TRBV5-1 and J usage is TRBJ1-5; no clear D. This CDR3 has 13 residues. Trimming removed 0 bases at V and 5 bases at J, with 6 bases between. Germline V gene lookup returns CDR1 SGHRS and CDR2 YFSETQ. The CDR3 nucleotides read TGCGCCAGCAGCTTGGTTACAGATCAGCCCCAGCATTTT. Translated: CASSLVTDQPQHF. Full variable domain (outside the CDR3, taken from reference TRBV5-1 and TRBJ1-5): KAGVTQTPRYLIKTRGQQVTLSCSPISGHRSVSWYQQTPGQGLQFLFEYFSETQRNKGNFPGRFSGRQFSNSRSEMNVSTLELGDSALYLCASSLVTDQPQHFGDGTRLSIL.

This clone turned up a few times. This chain links TRBV6-4 with TRBJ2-1; 7 bases align to TRBD2. CDR3 length: 14 residues. Germline V gene lookup returns CDR1 MRHNA and CDR2 SNTAGT. V shed 2 bases and J 7 bases; nucleotides not matched to a gene: 5. CDR3: CASSDGLAANEQFF. DNA of the CDR3: TGTGCCAGCAGTGACGGGCTAGCGGCAAATGAGCAGTTCTTC.

A few counts support this clone. The gene calls are TRBV9 and TRBJ2-2; D remains ambiguous. The germline V and J ends were trimmed by 2 bases and 6 bases, with 8 bases remaining between them. Germline V gene data show CDR1 as SGDLS and CDR2 as YYNGEE. The CDR3 is 13 amino acids. The CDR3 nucleotides read TGTGCCAGCAGCGTTAGTCTGGCCGGGGAGCTGTTTTTT. Translation gives CASSVSLAGELFF.

This clone came up once. The V gene is TRBV3-1 (or the pseudogene TRBV3-2), the J gene TRBJ2-1; D gene unclear. This CDR3 has 15 residues. V lost 1 base and J 7 bases, leaving 14 bases between the germline ends. CDR1 and CDR2 from the germline V gene are LGHDT and YNNKEL (reference sequence). The CDR3 sequence: CASSQVSDERNEQFF. DNA of the CDR3: TGTGCCAGCAGCCAAGTTTCCGACGAGAGGAATGAGCAGTTCTTC.

The chain has TRBV28 and TRBJ2-2, with a weak D call TRBD1 (5 bases). The V gene lost 0 bases and the J gene lost 6 bases, with 8 bases spanning the gap. The CDR3 loop spans 14 amino acids. CDR1 is MDHEN and CDR2 is SYDVKM in the germline V gene. The CDR3 here is CASSLWQGPGELFF. For the CDR3, the DNA is TGTGCCAGCAGTTTATGGCAGGGCCCCGGGGAGCTGTTTTTT.

This chain joins TRBV7-8 and TRBJ1-5; maybe TRBD1 (6 bases). Looked up from germline, CDR1 is SGHVS and CDR2 is FQNEAQ. The V end was cut by 5 bases, the J end by 1 base, with 12 bases between. CDR3 length: 15 amino acids. CDR3 protein: CASSPGDNSNQPQHF. CDR3 nucleotides: TGTGCCAGCAGCCCAGGGGACAACAGCAATCAGCCCCAGCATTTT.

V usage is TRBV14 and J usage is TRBJ2-1, with 16 bases lining up with TRBD2. This CDR3 is 20 amino acids long. The junction had 5 bases not matched to a gene; V was cut back by 0 bases and J by 0 bases. Germline assignment: CDR1 SGHDN and CDR2 FVKESK. DNA for the CDR3: TGTGCCAGCAGCCAAGAAGAGGGACTAGCGGGAGGGAGCTCCTACAATGAGCAGTTCTTC. Encoded protein: CASSQEEGLAGGSSYNEQFF.

The rearrangement joins TRBV21-1 to TRBJ2-2; no DNA check was done on the table's D call, TRBD2. TRBV21-1 has pseudogene status. This CDR3 is 13 amino acids long. Here the CDR3 DNA reads TGTGCCAGCTGCAGGGCGGGCACCGGGGAGCTGTTTTTT. Amino acid sequence: CASCRAGTGELFF.

V and J are TRBV5-5 and TRBJ1-2; TRBD1 agrees at 7 bases. Germline loops: CDR1 SGHKS, CDR2 YYEKEE (reference sequence). CDR3 length: 12 amino acids. V shed 4 bases and J 10 bases; nucleotides not matched to a gene: 7. The CDR3 region has the DNA TGTGCCAGCAGCCCCGGACAGGAGACCTACACCTTC. This codes for CASSPGQETYTF.

The V gene is TRBV5-1, the J gene TRBJ2-2, with D perhaps matching TRBD1 (5 bases). The V end lost 5 bases, the J end lost 2 bases, and 16 bases lay between the germline ends. In germline, CDR1 is SGHRS, CDR2 YFSETQ. The CDR3 sequence is 16 residues long. The CDR3 loop is CASRQDRAQNTGELFF. CDR3 coding DNA: TGCGCCAGCAGGCAAGACAGAGCTCAAAACACCGGGGAGCTGTTTTTT.